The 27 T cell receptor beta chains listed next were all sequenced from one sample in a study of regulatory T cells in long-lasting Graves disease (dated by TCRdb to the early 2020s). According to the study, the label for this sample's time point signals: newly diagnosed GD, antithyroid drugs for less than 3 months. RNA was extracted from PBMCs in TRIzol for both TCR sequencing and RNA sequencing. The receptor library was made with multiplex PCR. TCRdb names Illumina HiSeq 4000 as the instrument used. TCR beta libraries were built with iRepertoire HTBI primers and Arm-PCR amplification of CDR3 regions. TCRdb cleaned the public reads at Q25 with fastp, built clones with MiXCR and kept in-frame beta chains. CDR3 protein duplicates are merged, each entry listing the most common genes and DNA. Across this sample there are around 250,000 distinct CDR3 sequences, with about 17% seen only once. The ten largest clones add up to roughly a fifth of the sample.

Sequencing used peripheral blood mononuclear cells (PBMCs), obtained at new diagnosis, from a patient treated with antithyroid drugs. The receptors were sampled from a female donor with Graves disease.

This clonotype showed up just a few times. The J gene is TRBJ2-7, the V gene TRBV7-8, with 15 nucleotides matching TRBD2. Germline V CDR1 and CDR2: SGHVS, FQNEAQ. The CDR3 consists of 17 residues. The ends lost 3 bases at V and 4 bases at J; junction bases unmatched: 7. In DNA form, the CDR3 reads TGTGCCAGCAGCTTCCGGACTAGCGGGAGGGCCGGGTACGAGCAGTACTTC. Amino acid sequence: CASSFRTSGRAGYEQYF.

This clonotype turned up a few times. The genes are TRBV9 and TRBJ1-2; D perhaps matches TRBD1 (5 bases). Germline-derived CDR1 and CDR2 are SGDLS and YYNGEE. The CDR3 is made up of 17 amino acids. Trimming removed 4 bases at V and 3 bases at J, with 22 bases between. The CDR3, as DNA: TGTGCCAGCAGCCCCGGCCCTCACAGCAGGGTAGACTATGGCTACACCTTC. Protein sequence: CASSPGPHSRVDYGYTF. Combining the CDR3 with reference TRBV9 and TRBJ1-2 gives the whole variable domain DSGVTQTPKHLITATGQRVTLRCSPRSGDLSVYWYQQSLDQGLQFLIQYYNGEERAKGNILERFSAQQFPDLHSELNLSSLELGDSALYFCASSPGPHSRVDYGYTFGSGTRLTVV.

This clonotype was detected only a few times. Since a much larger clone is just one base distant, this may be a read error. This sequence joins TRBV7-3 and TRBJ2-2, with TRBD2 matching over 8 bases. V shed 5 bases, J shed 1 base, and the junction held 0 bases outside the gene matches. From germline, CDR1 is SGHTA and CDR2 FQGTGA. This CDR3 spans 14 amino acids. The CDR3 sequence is CASSTSGNTGELFF. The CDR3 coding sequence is TGTGCCAGCAGCACTAGCGGGAACACCGGGGAGCTGTTTTTT.

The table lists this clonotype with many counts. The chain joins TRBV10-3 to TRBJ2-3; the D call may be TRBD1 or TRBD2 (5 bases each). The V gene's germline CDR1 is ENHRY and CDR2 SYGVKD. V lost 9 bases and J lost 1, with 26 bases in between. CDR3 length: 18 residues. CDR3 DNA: TGTGCCATTCGTACCAACCGGGACGGTGAAGTGGGCACAGATACGCAGTATTTT. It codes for CAIRTNRDGEVGTDTQYF.

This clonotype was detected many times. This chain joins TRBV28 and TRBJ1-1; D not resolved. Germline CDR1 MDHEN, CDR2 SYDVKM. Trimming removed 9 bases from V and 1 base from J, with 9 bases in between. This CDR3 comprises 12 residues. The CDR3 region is CASPGPNTEAFF. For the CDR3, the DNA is TGTGCCAGTCCCGGGCCGAACACTGAAGCTTTCTTT.

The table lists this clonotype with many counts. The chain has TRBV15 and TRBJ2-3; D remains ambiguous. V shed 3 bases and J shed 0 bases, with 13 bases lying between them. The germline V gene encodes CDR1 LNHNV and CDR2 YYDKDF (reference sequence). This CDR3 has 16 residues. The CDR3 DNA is TGTGCCACCAGCAGTAGGAGTTGGTCTAGCACAGATACGCAGTATTTT. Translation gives CATSSRSWSSTDTQYF.

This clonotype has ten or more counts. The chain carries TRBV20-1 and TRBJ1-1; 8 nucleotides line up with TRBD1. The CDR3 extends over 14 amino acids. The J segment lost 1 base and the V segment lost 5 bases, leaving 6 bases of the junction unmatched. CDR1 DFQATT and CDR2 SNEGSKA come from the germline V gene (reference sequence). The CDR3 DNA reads TGCAGTGCTTCATTAGGGACAGGGAACACTGAAGCTTTCTTT. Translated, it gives CSASLGTGNTEAFF.

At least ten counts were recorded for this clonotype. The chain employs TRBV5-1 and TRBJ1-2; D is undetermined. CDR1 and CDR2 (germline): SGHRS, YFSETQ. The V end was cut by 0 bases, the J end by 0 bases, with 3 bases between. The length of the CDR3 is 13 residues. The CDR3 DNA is TGCGCCAGCAGCTTGGCAGCTAACTATGGCTACACCTTC. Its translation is CASSLAANYGYTF.

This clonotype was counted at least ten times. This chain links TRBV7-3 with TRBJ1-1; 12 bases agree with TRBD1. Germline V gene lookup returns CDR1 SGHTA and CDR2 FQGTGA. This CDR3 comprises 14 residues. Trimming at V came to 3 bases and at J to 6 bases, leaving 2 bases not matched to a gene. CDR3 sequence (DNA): TGTGCCAGCAGCTTGGGACAGGGGGCTTCTGAAGCTTTCTTT. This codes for CASSLGQGASEAFF. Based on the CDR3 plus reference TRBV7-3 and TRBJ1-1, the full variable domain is GAGVSQTPSNKVTEKGKYVELRCDPISGHTALYWYRQSLGQGPEFLIYFQGTGAADDSGLPNDRFFAVRPEGSVSTLKIQRTERGDSAVYLCASSLGQGASEAFFGQGTRLTVV.

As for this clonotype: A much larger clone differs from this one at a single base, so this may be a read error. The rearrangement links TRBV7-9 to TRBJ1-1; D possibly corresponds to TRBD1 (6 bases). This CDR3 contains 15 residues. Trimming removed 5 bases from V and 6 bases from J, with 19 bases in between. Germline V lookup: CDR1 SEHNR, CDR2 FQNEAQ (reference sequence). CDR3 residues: CASSPTSTRGPEAFF. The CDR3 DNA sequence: TGTGCCAGCAGCCCCACTAGCACCAGGGGCCCTGAAGCTTTCTTT.

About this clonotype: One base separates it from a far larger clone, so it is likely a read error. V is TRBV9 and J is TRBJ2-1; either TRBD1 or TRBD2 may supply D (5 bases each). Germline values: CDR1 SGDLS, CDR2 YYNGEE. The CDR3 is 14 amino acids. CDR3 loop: CAGRPGALVGEQFF. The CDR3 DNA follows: TGTGCCGGCAGACCCGGGGCCCTTGTTGGTGAGCAGTTCTTC.

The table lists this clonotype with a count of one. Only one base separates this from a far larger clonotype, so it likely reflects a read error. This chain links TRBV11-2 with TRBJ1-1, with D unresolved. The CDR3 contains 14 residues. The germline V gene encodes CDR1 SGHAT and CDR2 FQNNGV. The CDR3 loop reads CASSLLTMNTEACF. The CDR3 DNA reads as TGTGCCAGCAGCTTATTGACCATGAACACTGAAGCTTGCTTT.

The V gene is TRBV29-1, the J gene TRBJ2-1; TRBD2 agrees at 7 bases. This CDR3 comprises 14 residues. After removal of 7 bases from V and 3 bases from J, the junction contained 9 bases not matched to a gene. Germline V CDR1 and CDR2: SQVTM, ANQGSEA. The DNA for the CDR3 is TGCAGCGCCAGGGAGGGATTGGACTACAATGAGCAGTTCTTC. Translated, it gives CSAREGLDYNEQFF.

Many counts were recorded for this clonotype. CDR3 sequence reads: CASNLGGYEQYF. The CDR3 DNA follows: TGTGCCAGCAACCTTGGAGGATACGAGCAGTACTTC. This rearrangement joins TRBV12-3 or TRBV12-4 to TRBJ2-7; D is possibly TRBD2 (5 bases). There are 12 residues in the CDR3. V dropped 7 bases and J dropped 4 bases, with 11 bases sitting between them.

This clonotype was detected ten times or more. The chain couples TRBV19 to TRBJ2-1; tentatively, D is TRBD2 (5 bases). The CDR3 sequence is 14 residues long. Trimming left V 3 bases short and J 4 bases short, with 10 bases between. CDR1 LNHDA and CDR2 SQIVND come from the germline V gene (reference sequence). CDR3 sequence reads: CASSIFGGYNEQFF. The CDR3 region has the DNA TGTGCCAGTAGTATCTTCGGCGGGTACAATGAGCAGTTCTTC.

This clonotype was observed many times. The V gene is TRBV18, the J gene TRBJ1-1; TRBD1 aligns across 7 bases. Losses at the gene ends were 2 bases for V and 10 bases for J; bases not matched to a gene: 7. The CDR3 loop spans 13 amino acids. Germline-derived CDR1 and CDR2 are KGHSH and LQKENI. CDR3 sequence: CASSPGTANRAFF. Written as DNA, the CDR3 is TGTGCCAGCTCACCAGGGACAGCTAATAGAGCTTTCTTT.

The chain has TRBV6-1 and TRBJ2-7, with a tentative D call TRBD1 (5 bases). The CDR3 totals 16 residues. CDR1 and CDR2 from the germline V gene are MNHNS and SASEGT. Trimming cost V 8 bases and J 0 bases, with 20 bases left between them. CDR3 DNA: TGTGCCAGCCAGCCCAGCCTAGGGGCTCTCTCCTACGAGCAGTACTTC. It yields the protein CASQPSLGALSYEQYF.

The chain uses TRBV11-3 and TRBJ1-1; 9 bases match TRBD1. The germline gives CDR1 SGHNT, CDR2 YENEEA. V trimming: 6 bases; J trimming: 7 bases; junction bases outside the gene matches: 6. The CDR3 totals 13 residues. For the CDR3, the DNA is TGTGCCAGCAGAAAACAGGGGGCTCTTGAAGCTTTCTTT. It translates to CASRKQGALEAFF.

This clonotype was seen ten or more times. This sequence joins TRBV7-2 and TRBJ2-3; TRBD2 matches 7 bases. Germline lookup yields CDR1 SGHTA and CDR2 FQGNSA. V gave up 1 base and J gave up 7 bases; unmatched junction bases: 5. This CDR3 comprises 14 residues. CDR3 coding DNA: TGTGCCAGCAGCTTAGTCCTAGCGGAGAATACGCAGTATTTT. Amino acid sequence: CASSLVLAENTQYF.

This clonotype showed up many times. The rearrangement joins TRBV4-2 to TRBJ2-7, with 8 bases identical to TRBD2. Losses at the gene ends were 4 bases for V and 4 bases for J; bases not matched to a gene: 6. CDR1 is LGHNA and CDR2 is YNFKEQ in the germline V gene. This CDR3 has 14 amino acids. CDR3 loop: CASSLEAGAYEQYF. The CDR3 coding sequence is TGTGCCAGCAGCCTAGAAGCGGGAGCGTACGAGCAGTACTTC.

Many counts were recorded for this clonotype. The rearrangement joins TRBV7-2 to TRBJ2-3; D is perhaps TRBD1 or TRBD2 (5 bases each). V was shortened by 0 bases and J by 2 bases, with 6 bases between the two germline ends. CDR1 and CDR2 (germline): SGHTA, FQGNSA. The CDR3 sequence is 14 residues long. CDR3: CASSLAGPTDTQYF. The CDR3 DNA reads TGTGCCAGCAGCTTAGCGGGACCCACAGATACGCAGTATTTT.

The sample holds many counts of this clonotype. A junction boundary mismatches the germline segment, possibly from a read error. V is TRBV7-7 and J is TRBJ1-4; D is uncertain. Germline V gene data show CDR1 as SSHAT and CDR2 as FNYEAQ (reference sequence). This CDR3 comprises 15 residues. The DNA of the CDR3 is TGTGCTAGCAGCTCCTCCTCTTGTTTGGGGGAAAAACTGTTTTTT. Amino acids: CASSSSSCLGEKLFF.

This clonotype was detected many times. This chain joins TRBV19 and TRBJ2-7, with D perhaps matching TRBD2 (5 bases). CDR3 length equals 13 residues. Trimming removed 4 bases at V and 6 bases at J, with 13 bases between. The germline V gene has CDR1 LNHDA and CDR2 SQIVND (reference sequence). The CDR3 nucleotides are TGTGCCAGTAGTACTACTAGATTAGGCGAGCAGTACTTC. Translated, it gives CASSTTRLGEQYF.

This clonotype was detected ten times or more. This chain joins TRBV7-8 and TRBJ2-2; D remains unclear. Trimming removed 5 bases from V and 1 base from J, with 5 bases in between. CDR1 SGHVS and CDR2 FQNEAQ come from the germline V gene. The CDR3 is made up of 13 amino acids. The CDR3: CASSNQNTGELFF. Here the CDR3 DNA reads TGTGCCAGCAGCAACCAGAACACCGGGGAGCTGTTTTTT.

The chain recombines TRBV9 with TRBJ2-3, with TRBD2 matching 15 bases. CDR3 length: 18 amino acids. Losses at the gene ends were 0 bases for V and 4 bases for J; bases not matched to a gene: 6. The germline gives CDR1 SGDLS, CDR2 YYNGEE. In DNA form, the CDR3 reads TGTGCCAGCAGCGTAGAGGGGACTAGCGGGAGGCCCGCAGATACGCAGTATTTT. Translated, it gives CASSVEGTSGRPADTQYF. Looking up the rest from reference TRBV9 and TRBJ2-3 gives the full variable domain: DSGVTQTPKHLITATGQRVTLRCSPRSGDLSVYWYQQSLDQGLQFLIQYYNGEERAKGNILERFSAQQFPDLHSELNLSSLELGDSALYFCASSVEGTSGRPADTQYFGPGTRLTVL.

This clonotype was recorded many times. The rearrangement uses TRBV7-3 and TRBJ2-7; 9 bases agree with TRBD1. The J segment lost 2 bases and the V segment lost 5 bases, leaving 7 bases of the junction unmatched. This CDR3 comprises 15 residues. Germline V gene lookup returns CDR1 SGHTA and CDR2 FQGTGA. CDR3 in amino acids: CASSQTGGGAYEQYF. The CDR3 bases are TGTGCCAGCAGCCAGACAGGGGGTGGGGCCTACGAGCAGTACTTC.

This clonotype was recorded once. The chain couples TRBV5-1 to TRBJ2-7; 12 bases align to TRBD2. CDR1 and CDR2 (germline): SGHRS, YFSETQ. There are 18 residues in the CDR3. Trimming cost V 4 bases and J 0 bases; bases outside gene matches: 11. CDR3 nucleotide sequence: TGCGCCAGCAGCCTTGGGCTAGCGGGAGGGCAGTACTCCTACGAGCAGTACTTC. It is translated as CASSLGLAGGQYSYEQYF.